A selection of T cell receptor beta chains follows, all from one sample in a study of blood T cell repertoires in COVID-19. Sequenced by immunoSEQ multiplex PCR; TCRdb stores in-frame clones only, minus some. The profile shows approximately 90,000 clones, around nine tenths of them singletons. The sample was peripheral blood. These receptor sequences come from a man aged 55 to 70 with acute or convalescent COVID-19. The CDR3 runs from the conserved cysteine through the conserved F or W.

v_gene: TRBV18
CDR3aa: CASSESRANYGYTF

v_gene: TRBV28
CDR3aa: CASSPGTGGYEQYF

v_gene: TRBV30
CDR3aa: CAGPRGSGYTF

v_gene: TRBV12-3/TRBV12-4
CDR3aa: CASSLSGQGEAFF

v_gene: TRBV7-8
CDR3aa: CASSLGTGNYGYTF

v_gene: TRBV7-2
CDR3aa: CASSLGGQVNTGELFF

v_gene: TRBV15
CDR3aa: CATSRGGGRETQYF

v_gene: TRBV2
CDR3aa: CASRKPTGTEAFF

v_gene: TRBV6-6
CDR3aa: CASSIQGYQPQHF

v_gene: TRBV19
CDR3aa: CASSIGGQGQETQYF

v_gene: TRBV5-6
CDR3aa: CASSLTGRMNTEAFF

v_gene: TRBV7-9
CDR3aa: CASSLGLYPNTEAFF

v_gene: TRBV5-6
CDR3aa: CASILRGALTDTQYF

v_gene: TRBV4-2
CDR3aa: CASSQERGGNTEAFF

v_gene: TRBV5-4
CDR3aa: CASSLGLQETQYF

v_gene: TRBV3-1/TRBV3-2
CDR3aa: CASSPILGNEQFF

v_gene: TRBV18
CDR3aa: CASSPGQFIQPQHF

v_gene: TRBV18
CDR3aa: CASSSTTGDFGEKLFF

v_gene: TRBV27
CDR3aa: CASTSSESYGYTF

v_gene: TRBV7-2
CDR3aa: CASSFQRGSSYNEQFF

v_gene: TRBV28
CDR3aa: CASSAAGGANTEAFF

v_gene: TRBV5-1
CDR3aa: CASSSDSLSAYTF

v_gene: TRBV7-9
CDR3aa: CASSQGAENYGYTF

v_gene: TRBV6-1
CDR3aa: CASSEQGSQPQHF

v_gene: TRBV4-1
CDR3aa: CASSHQYPGTGVNYGYTF

v_gene: TRBV16
CDR3aa: CASSQSRTGYYGYTF

v_gene: TRBV27
CDR3aa: CASSSGDSGYGYTF

v_gene: TRBV27
CDR3aa: CASSLSWQVNYGYTF

v_gene: TRBV18
CDR3aa: CASSPGQVMNTEAFF

v_gene: TRBV6-5
CDR3aa: CASSFLRGGDNYGYTF

v_gene: TRBV7-2
CDR3aa: CASSTDRAYEQYF

v_gene: TRBV27
CDR3aa: CASSLLISVQGGRRGELFF

v_gene: TRBV29-1
CDR3aa: CSVESGQNAETQYF

v_gene: TRBV4-1
CDR3aa: CASSHFDRGTDEKLFF

v_gene: TRBV5-8
CDR3aa: CASSLHGTGGSQPQHF

v_gene: TRBV11-2
CDR3aa: CASTRDRAEAFF

v_gene: TRBV6-2/TRBV6-3
CDR3aa: CASSPLTSGGKTDTQYF

v_gene: TRBV27
CDR3aa: CASSLSIGVYGYTF

v_gene: TRBV7-9
CDR3aa: CASSSPTLTGSTDTQYF

v_gene: TRBV7-8
CDR3aa: CASFTGGTEAFF

v_gene: TRBV18
CDR3aa: CASSLLDSSLSGNTIYF

v_gene: TRBV30
CDR3aa: CACTRTGNYEQYF

v_gene: TRBV7-2
CDR3aa: CASSRTGLEEAFF

v_gene: TRBV19
CDR3aa: CASSSGQGATMRPQHF

v_gene: TRBV3-1/TRBV3-2
CDR3aa: CASSQGGGPITGNTIYF

v_gene: TRBV30
CDR3aa: CAWSTGRGEQFF